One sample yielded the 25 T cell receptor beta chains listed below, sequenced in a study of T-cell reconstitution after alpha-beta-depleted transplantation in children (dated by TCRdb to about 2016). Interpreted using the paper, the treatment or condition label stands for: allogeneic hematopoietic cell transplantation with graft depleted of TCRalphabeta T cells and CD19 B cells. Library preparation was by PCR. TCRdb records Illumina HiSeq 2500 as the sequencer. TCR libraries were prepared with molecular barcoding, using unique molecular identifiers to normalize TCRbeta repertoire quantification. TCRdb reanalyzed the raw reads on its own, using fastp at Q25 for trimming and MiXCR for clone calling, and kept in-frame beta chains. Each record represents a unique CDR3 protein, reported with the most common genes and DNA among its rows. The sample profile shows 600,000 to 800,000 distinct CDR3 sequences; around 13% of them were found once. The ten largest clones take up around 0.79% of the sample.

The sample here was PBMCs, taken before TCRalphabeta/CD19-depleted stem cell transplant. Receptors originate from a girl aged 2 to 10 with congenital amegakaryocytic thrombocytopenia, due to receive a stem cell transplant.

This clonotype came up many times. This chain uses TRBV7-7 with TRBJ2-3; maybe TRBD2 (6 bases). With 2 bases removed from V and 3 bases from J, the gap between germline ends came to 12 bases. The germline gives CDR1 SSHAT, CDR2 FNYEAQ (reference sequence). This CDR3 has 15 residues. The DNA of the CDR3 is TGTGCCAGCAGCTTATTACCTAGCGAGACAGATACGCAGTATTTT. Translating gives CASSLLPSETDTQYF.

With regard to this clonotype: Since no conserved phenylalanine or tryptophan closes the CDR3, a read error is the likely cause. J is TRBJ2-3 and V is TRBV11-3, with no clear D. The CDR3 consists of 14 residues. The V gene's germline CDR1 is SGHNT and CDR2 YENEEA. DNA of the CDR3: TGTGCCAGCAGCTTATCCGGGCGCACTGATACGCAGTATTCT. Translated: CASSLSGRTDTQYS.

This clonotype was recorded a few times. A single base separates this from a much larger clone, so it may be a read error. In DNA, the CDR3 is TGTGCCAGCACGGGCTACGAGCAGTACTTC. Protein product: CASTGYEQYF. V is TRBV2 and J is TRBJ2-7, with D unclear. V gave up 7 bases and J gave up 3 bases, with 4 bases separating them. The CDR3 runs to 10 residues. From germline, CDR1 is SNHLY and CDR2 FYNNEI.

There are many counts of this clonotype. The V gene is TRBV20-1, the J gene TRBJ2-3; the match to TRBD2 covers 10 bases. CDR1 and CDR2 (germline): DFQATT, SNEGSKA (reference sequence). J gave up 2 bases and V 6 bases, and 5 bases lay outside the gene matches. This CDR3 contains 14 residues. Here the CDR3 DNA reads TGCAGTGCACCTGGACTAGCGGTCACAGATACGCAGTATTTT. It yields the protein CSAPGLAVTDTQYF.

The CDR3 loop reads CSAVSPWEGGPRADTQYF. The DNA for the CDR3 is TGCAGTGCTGTATCCCCCTGGGAGGGAGGGCCTAGGGCAGATACGCAGTATTTT. The chain combines TRBV20-1 with TRBJ2-3; 7 nucleotides agree with TRBD2. Trimming took 5 bases from V and 4 from J; bases not matched to a gene: 21. The CDR3 extends over 18 amino acids. From germline, CDR1 is DFQATT and CDR2 SNEGSKA (reference sequence).

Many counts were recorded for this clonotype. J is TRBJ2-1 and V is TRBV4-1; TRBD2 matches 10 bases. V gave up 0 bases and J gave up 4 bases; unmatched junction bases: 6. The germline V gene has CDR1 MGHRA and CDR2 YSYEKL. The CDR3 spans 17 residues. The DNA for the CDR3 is TGCGCCAGCAGCCAAGACGTAGCGGGAGGTCGTTACAATGAGCAGTTCTTC. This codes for CASSQDVAGGRYNEQFF.

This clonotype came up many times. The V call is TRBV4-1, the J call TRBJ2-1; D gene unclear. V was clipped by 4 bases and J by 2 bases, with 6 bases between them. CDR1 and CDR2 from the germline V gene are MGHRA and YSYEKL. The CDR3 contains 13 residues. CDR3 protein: CASSPETYNEQFF. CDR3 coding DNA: TGCGCCAGCAGCCCGGAGACCTACAATGAGCAGTTCTTC.

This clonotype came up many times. The chain's CDR3 is CATSDDVTDTQYF. CDR3 nucleotide sequence: TGTGCCACCAGTGATGACGTAACAGATACGCAGTATTTT. The V gene is TRBV24-1, the J gene TRBJ2-3; D unclear. Trimming stripped 3 bases from V and 3 bases from J, with 6 bases between. The germline V gene encodes CDR1 KGHDR and CDR2 SFDVKD. The CDR3 runs 13 residues.

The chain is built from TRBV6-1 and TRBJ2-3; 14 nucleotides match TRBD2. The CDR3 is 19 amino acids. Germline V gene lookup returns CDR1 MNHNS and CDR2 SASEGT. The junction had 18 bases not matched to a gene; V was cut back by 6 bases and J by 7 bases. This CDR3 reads CASSGRPPGTSGSWNTQYF. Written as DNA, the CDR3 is TGTGCCAGCAGCGGCAGGCCTCCCGGGACTAGCGGGAGCTGGAATACGCAGTATTTT.

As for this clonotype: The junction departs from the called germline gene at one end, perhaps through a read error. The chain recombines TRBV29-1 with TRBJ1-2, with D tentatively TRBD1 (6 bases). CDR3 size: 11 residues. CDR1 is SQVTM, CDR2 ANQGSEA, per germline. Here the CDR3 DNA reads TGCAGCGTTGTCCAGGGGCCTGGCTACCCCTTC. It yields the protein CSVVQGPGYPF.

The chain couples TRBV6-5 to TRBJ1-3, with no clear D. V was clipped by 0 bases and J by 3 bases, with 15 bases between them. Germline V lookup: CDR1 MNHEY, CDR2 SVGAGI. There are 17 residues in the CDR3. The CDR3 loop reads CASSYSTDHMGGNTIYF. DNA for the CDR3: TGTGCCAGCAGTTACTCGACCGACCATATGGGTGGAAACACCATATATTTT.

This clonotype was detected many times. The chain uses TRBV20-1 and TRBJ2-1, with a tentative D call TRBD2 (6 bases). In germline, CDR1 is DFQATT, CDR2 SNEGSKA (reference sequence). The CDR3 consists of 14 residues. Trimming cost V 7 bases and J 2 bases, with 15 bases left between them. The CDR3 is CSVERAGTYNEQFF. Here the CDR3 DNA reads TGCAGTGTGGAGAGAGCGGGCACCTACAATGAGCAGTTCTTC.

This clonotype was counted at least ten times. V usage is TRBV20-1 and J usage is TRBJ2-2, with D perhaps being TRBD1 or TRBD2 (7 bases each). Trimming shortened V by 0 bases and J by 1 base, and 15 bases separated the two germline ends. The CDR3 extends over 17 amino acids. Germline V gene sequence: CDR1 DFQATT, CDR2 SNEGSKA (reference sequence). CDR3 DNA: TGCAGTGCTAGAGATGGGGGAGGGACAGAGAACACCGGGGAGCTGTTTTTT. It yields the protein CSARDGGGTENTGELFF.

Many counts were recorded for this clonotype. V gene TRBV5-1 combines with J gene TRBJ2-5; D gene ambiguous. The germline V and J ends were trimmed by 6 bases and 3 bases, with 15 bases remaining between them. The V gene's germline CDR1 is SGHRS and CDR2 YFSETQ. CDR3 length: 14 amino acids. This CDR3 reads CASTSSRVEETQYF. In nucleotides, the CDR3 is TGCGCCAGCACATCCTCCCGAGTTGAAGAGACCCAGTACTTC.

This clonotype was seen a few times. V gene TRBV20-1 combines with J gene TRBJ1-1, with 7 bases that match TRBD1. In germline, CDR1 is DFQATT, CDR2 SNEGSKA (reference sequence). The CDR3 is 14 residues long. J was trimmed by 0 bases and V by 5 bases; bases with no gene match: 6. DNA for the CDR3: TGCAGTGCTTCTGCTGACAGGGTGAACACTGAAGCTTTCTTT. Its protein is CSASADRVNTEAFF.

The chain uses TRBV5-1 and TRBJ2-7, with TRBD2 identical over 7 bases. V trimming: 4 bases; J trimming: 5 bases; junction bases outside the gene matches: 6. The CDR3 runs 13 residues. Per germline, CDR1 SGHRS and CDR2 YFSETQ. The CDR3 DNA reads TGCGCCAGCAGCGGGAGCGGGATGGACGAGCAGTACTTC. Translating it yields CASSGSGMDEQYF.

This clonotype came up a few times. Here the CDR3 reads CAITYKAGEFTGELFF. The DNA of the CDR3 is TGTGCCATCACTTACAAAGCGGGAGAGTTCACCGGGGAGCTGTTTTTT. The chain combines TRBV12-3 or TRBV12-4 with TRBJ2-2, with 8 bases that match TRBD2. This CDR3 region has 16 residues. With V trimmed by 10 bases and J by 4 bases, 14 bases remained unmatched.

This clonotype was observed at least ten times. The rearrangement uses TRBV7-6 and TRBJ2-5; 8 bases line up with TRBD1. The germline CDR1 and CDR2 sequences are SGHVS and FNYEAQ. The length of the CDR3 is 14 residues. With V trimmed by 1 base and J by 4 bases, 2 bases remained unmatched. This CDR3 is CASSLGTGSETQYF. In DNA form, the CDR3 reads TGTGCCAGCAGCTTAGGGACAGGGTCAGAGACCCAGTACTTC.

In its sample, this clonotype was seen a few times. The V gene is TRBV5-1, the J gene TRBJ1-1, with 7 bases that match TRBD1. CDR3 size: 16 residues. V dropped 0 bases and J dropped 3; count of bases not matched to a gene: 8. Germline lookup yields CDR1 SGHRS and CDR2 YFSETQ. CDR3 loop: CASSLARDSDYTEAFF. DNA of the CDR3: TGCGCCAGCAGCTTGGCCCGGGACAGTGATTACACTGAAGCTTTCTTT.

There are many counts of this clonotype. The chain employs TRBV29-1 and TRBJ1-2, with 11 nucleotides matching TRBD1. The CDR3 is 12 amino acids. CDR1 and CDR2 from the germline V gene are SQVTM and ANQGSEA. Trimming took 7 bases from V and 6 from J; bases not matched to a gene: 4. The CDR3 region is CSAWTGGDGYTF. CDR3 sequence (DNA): TGCAGCGCCTGGACAGGGGGCGATGGCTACACCTTC.

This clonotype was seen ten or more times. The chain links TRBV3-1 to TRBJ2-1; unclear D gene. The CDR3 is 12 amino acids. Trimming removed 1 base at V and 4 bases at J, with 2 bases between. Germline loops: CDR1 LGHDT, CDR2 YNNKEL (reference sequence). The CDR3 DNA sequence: TGTGCCAGCAGCCAAGGATACAATGAGCAGTTCTTC. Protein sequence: CASSQGYNEQFF.

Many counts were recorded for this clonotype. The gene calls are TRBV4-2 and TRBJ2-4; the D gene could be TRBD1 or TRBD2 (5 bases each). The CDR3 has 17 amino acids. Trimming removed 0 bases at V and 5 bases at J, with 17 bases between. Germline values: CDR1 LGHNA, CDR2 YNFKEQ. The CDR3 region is CASSQDLGVRSENIQYF. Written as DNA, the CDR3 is TGTGCCAGCAGCCAAGATTTGGGGGTGAGGTCTGAAAACATTCAGTACTTC.

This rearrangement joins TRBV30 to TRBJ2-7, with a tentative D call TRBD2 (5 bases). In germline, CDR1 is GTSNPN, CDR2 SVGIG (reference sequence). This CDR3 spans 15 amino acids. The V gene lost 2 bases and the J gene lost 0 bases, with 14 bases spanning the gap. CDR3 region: CAWSHAGGGSYEQYF. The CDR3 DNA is TGTGCCTGGAGTCATGCGGGTGGTGGCTCCTACGAGCAGTACTTC.

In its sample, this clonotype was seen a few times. CDR3 sequence (DNA): TGCAGCGTGGCAAGGGACAATGAGCAGTTCTTC. It yields the protein CSVARDNEQFF. The rearrangement links TRBV29-1 to TRBJ2-1; D remains ambiguous. The length of the CDR3 is 11 residues. The germline V gene has CDR1 SQVTM and CDR2 ANQGSEA. V gave up 6 bases and J gave up 5 bases, with 8 bases separating them.

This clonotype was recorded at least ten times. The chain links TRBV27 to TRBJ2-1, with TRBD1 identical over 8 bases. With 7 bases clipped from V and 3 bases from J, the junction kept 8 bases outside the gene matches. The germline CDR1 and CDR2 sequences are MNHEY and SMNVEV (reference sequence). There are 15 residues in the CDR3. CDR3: CASNVGQGFYNEQFF. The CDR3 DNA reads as TGTGCCAGCAATGTAGGACAGGGTTTCTACAATGAGCAGTTCTTC.